Below, 17 T cell receptor beta chains from the same sample are listed, as sequenced in a study of T cells in Graves' hyperthyroidism and ophthalmopathy. TCR beta CDR3 regions were amplified from RNA. With the HTBI primer set, the TCR CDR3 went through a first round of RT-PCR. TCRdb called the multiplex PCR reads again in MiXCR, with one record for every CDR3 protein. Among hundreds of thousands of distinct CDR3 sequences listed, roughly a sixth were seen once. The sample consisted of blood. These receptor sequences come from a woman aged 40-49 years with Graves' ophthalmopathy.

This clonotype was picked up a small number of times. The V and J genes are TRBV7-9 and TRBJ2-1; possible D gene TRBD2, 6 bases. Trimming shortened V by 8 bases and J by 8 bases, and 25 bases separated the two germline ends. The CDR3 is made up of 16 amino acids. CDR1 is SEHNR and CDR2 is FQNEAQ in the germline V gene (reference sequence). CDR3 loop: CASGSSGLASLYEQFF. As DNA, the CDR3 is TGTGCCAGCGGGAGCTCGGGACTCGCCTCTCTCTATGAGCAGTTCTTC.

V usage is TRBV2 and J usage is TRBJ2-5, with 10 bases fitting TRBD2. V gave up 7 bases and J gave up 5 bases; unmatched junction bases: 7. Germline CDR1 reads SNHLY; CDR2 reads FYNNEI. This CDR3 is 14 amino acids long. The CDR3: CASNSGLAAETQYF. CDR3 DNA sequence: TGTGCCAGCAATTCTGGACTAGCGGCGGAGACCCAGTACTTC.

V and J are TRBV4-1 and TRBJ2-7; tentatively, D is TRBD1 (6 bases). CDR3 length: 15 amino acids. The germline V and J ends were trimmed by 4 bases and 6 bases, with 19 bases remaining between them. Per the germline V gene, CDR1 is MGHRA and CDR2 is YSYEKL. The CDR3 here is CASSRLGAVDGEQYF. The CDR3 DNA reads TGCGCCAGCAGCCGATTGGGGGCAGTGGACGGCGAGCAGTACTTC.

The sample holds many counts of this clonotype. The genes are TRBV5-8 and TRBJ2-1, with 7 bases that match TRBD1. Germline V CDR1 and CDR2: SGHTS, YDEGEE. CDR3 length equals 15 residues. V shed 0 bases and J 4 bases; nucleotides not matched to a gene: 4. The CDR3 loop is CASSLGRGIYNEQFF. The DNA for the CDR3 is TGTGCCAGCAGCTTGGGCAGGGGGATATACAATGAGCAGTTCTTC. Together with reference TRBV5-8 and TRBJ2-1, the CDR3 gives the full variable domain: EAGVTQSPTHLIKTRGQQATLRCSPISGHTSVYWYQQALGLGLQFLLWYDEGEERNRGNFPPRFSGRQFPNYSSELNVNALELEDSALYLCASSLGRGIYNEQFFGPGTRLTVL.

Only a few counts were recorded for this clonotype. The junction differs from germline at one of its ends, possibly a read error. CDR3 sequence (DNA): TGTGCCAGCAGCCCACGACGGACAGGGGCCTACGGGCAGTACTTC. It specifies CASSPRRTGAYGQYF. V gene TRBV12-3 or TRBV12-4 combines with J gene TRBJ2-7; 9 nucleotides agree with TRBD1. The CDR3 has 15 amino acids.

At least ten counts were recorded for this clonotype. The J gene is TRBJ1-5, the V gene TRBV12-3 or TRBV12-4; 8 bases fit TRBD1. The J segment lost 3 bases and the V segment lost 5 bases, leaving 6 bases of the junction unmatched. This CDR3 comprises 15 residues. The CDR3 sequence: CASSAGQAFNQPQHF. CDR3 DNA: TGTGCCAGCAGTGCGGGACAGGCATTCAATCAGCCCCAGCATTTT.

The sample holds many counts of this clonotype. This chain connects TRBV20-1 to TRBJ2-7; no clear D. The V and J ends lost 3 bases and 7 bases respectively, with 13 bases between them. The germline CDR1 and CDR2 sequences are DFQATT and SNEGSKA (reference sequence). This CDR3 is 12 amino acids long. DNA of the CDR3: TGCAGTGCTAGGTCCGGTGTGAGGGAGCAGTACTTC. Translating gives CSARSGVREQYF.

This clonotype has at least ten counts. This chain uses TRBV20-1 with TRBJ2-7; 7 nucleotides line up with TRBD1. Germline CDR1 reads DFQATT; CDR2 reads SNEGSKA (reference sequence). The CDR3 has 12 amino acids. Losses at the gene ends were 4 bases for V and 6 bases for J; bases not matched to a gene: 6. Here the CDR3 DNA reads TGCAGTGCTACAGCGACAGGGCTCGAGCAGTACTTC. Protein sequence: CSATATGLEQYF.

This clonotype was observed many times. The DNA for the CDR3 is TGTGCCACCTCGCCGGGGTATAGCAATCAGCCCCAGCATTTT. It translates to CATSPGYSNQPQHF. The V gene is TRBV27, the J gene TRBJ1-5; D is unclear. CDR3 length: 14 residues. The V end lost 10 bases, the J end lost 0 bases, and 13 bases lay between the germline ends. Per germline, CDR1 MNHEY and CDR2 SMNVEV (reference sequence).

At least ten counts were recorded for this clonotype. CDR3 amino acids: CASSLQSFGVYEQYF. CDR3 coding DNA: TGTGCCAGCAGCCTCCAATCCTTTGGGGTCTACGAGCAGTACTTC. The V and J genes are TRBV3-1 and TRBJ2-7; D gene ambiguous. Trimming pared 4 bases from V and 3 bases from J, leaving 16 bases between. CDR3 length equals 15 residues. Germline V gene lookup returns CDR1 LGHDT and CDR2 YNNKEL (reference sequence).

The genes are TRBV2 and TRBJ2-3, with TRBD2 matching over 9 bases. Losses at the gene ends were 3 bases for V and 2 bases for J; bases not matched to a gene: 6. Germline lookup yields CDR1 SNHLY and CDR2 FYNNEI. This CDR3 spans 16 amino acids. The CDR3 nucleotides read TGTGCCAGCAGTGACTTGCGGGAGGGGTCCACAGATACGCAGTATTTT. Residues: CASSDLREGSTDTQYF.

This clonotype has ten or more counts. The rearrangement links TRBV18 to TRBJ2-1, with D possibly matching TRBD1 (6 bases). The ends were cut back, 3 bases at V and 6 bases at J, with 12 bases in the middle. Germline V lookup: CDR1 KGHSH, CDR2 LQKENI. The CDR3 runs 14 residues. The DNA of the CDR3 is TGTGCCAGCTCACCGTACCGAGGGGGCAATGAGCAGTTCTTC. It is translated as CASSPYRGGNEQFF.

This clonotype was picked up many times. V is TRBV5-1 and J is TRBJ1-2, with D possibly TRBD1 on 5 matching bases. The CDR3 consists of 15 residues. V was clipped by 4 bases and J by 3 bases, with 16 bases between them. From germline, CDR1 is SGHRS and CDR2 YFSETQ. CDR3 in DNA: TGCGCCAGCAGCGGCATGCCCGGGACGGACTATGGCTACACCTTC. It translates to CASSGMPGTDYGYTF.

The chain links TRBV2 to TRBJ2-1; D gene ambiguous. CDR3 length: 13 residues. Germline V gene sequence: CDR1 SNHLY, CDR2 FYNNEI. V lost 2 bases and J 4 bases, leaving 6 bases between the germline ends. The CDR3 nucleotides read TGTGCCAGCAGTGAACAGATATACAATGAGCAGTTCTTC. Protein sequence: CASSEQIYNEQFF.

Ten or more counts support this clonotype. CDR3: CASSLEVWASGSGEQFF. The CDR3 DNA reads TGTGCCAGCAGCTTGGAAGTTTGGGCTAGCGGGAGCGGTGAGCAGTTCTTC. The rearrangement joins TRBV5-6 to TRBJ2-1, with 10 bases fitting TRBD2. Germline V gene lookup returns CDR1 SGHDT and CDR2 YYEEEE. This CDR3 has 17 residues. The trim removed 0 bases at V and 9 bases at J, leaving 12 bases unmatched.

This clonotype was found many times. This sequence joins TRBV6-6 and TRBJ1-1, with TRBD1 matching over 8 bases. CDR1 is MNHNY, CDR2 SVGAGI, per germline (reference sequence). V lost 0 bases, J lost 6 bases, and 9 bases stayed unmatched. The CDR3 consists of 16 residues. The CDR3 region is CASSYSRQGAFPEAFF. The CDR3 coding sequence is TGTGCCAGCAGTTACTCGAGGCAGGGGGCCTTTCCTGAAGCTTTCTTT.

This clonotype appeared many times. The chain has TRBV27 and TRBJ1-6; D gene uncertain. The CDR3 length is 15 residues. Germline V CDR1 and CDR2: MNHEY, SMNVEV (reference sequence). V was trimmed by 2 bases and J by 0 bases, leaving 5 bases between them. The CDR3 DNA reads TGTGCCAGCAGTTTAGAGAGCTCCTATAATTCACCCCTCCACTTT. Translated: CASSLESSYNSPLHF.